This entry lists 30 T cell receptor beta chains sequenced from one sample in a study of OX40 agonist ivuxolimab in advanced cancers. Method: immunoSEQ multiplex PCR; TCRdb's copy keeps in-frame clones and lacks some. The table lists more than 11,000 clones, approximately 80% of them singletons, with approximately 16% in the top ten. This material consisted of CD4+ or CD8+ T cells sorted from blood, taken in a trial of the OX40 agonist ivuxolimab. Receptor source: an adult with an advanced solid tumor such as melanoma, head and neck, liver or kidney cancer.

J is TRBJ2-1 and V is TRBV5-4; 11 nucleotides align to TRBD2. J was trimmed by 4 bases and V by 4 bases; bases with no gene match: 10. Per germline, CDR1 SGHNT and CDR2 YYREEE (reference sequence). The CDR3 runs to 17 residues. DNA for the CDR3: TGTGCCAGCAGCCCCGGGACTAGCGGATTGACGTACAATGAGCAGTTCTTC. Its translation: CASSPGTSGLTYNEQFF.

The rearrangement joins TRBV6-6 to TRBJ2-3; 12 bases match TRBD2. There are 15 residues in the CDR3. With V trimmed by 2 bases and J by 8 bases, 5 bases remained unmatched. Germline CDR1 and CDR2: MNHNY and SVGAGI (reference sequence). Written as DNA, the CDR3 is TGTGCCAGCAGTTACGCTAGCGGGGGGGCTGGTACGCAGTATTTT. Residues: CASSYASGGAGTQYF.

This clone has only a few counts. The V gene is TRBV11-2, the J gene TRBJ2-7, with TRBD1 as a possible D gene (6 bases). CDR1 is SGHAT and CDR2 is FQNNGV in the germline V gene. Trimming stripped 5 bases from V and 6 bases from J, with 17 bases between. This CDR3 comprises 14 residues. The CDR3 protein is CASSLLGARPEQYF. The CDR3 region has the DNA TGTGCCAGCAGCCTGCTGGGGGCGCGTCCCGAGCAGTACTTC.

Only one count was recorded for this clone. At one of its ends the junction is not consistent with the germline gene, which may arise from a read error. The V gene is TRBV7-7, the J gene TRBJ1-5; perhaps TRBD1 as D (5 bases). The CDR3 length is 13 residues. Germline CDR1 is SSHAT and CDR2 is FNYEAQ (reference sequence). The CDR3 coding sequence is TGTGCTAGCAGCTCGGGGCCAAATCAGCCCCAGCATTTT. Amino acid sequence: CASSSGPNQPQHF.

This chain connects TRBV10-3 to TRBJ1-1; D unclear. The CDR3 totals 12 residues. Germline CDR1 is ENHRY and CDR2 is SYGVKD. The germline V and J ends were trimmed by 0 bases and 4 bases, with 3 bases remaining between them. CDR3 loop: CAISESGTEAFF. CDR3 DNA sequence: TGTGCCATCAGTGAGTCCGGCACTGAAGCTTTCTTT.

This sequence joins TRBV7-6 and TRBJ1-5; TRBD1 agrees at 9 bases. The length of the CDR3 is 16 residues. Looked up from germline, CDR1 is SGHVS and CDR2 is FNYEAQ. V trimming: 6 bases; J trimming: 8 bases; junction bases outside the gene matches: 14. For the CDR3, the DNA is TGTGCCAGCAGTCCCGGGACAGGGTCCCTAGGAGAGCCCCAGCATTTT. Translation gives CASSPGTGSLGEPQHF.

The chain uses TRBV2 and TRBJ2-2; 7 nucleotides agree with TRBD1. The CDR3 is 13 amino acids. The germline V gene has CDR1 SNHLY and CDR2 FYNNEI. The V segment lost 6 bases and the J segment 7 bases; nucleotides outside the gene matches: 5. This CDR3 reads CASSFSGGGELFF. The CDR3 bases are TGTGCCAGCAGCTTCTCAGGGGGCGGGGAGCTGTTTTTT. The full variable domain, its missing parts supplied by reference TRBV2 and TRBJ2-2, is EPEVTQTPSHQVTQMGQEVILRCVPISNHLYFYWYRQILGQKVEFLVSFYNNEISEKSEIFDDQFSVERPDGSNFTLKIRSTKLEDSAMYFCASSFSGGGELFFGEGSRLTVL.

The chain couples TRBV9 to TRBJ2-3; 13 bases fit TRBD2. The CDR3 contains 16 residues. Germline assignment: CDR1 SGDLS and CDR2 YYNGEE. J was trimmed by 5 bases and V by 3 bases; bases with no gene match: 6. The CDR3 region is CASSGPGTSGVDTQYF. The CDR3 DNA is TGTGCCAGCAGCGGCCCCGGGACTAGCGGGGTAGATACGCAGTATTTT. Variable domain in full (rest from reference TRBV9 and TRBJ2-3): DSGVTQTPKHLITATGQRVTLRCSPRSGDLSVYWYQQSLDQGLQFLIQYYNGEERAKGNILERFSAQQFPDLHSELNLSSLELGDSALYFCASSGPGTSGVDTQYFGPGTRLTVL.

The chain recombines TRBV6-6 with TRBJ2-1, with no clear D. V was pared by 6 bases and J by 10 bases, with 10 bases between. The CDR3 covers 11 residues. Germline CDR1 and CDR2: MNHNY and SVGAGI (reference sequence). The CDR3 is CASSPSLEQFF. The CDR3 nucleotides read TGTGCCAGCAGCCCCTCCCTAGAGCAGTTCTTC.

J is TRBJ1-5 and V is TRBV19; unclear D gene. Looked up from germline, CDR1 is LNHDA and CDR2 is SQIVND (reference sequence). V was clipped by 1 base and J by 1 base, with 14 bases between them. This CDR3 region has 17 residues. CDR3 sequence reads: CASSIVGKLGSNQPQHF. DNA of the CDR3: TGTGCCAGTAGTATAGTGGGAAAACTTGGAAGCAATCAGCCCCAGCATTTT.

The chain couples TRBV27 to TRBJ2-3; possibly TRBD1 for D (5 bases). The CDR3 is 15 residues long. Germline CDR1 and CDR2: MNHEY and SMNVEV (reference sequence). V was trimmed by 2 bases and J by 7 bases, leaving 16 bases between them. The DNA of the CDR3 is TGTGCCAGCAGTTTACGAACAGGAACTTTAAATACGCAGTATTTT. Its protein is CASSLRTGTLNTQYF.

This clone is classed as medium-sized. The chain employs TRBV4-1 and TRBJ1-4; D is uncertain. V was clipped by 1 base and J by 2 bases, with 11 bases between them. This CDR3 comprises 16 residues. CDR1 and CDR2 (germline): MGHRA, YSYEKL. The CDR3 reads CASSQVAAGTNEKLFF. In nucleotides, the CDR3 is TGCGCCAGCAGCCAAGTGGCGGCAGGCACTAATGAAAAACTGTTTTTT.

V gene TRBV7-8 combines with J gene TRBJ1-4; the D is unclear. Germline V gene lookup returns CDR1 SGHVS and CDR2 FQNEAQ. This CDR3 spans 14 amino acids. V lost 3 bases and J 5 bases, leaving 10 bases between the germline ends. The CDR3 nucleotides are TGTGCCAGCAGCTTCCGGACCGGAAATGAAAAACTGTTTTTT. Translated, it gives CASSFRTGNEKLFF.

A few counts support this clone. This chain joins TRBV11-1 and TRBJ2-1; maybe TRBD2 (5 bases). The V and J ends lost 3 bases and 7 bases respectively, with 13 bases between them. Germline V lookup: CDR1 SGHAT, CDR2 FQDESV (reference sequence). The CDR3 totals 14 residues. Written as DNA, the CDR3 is TGTGCCAGCAGCTTCACCAAGGGAGTGAATGAGCAGTTCTTC. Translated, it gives CASSFTKGVNEQFF.

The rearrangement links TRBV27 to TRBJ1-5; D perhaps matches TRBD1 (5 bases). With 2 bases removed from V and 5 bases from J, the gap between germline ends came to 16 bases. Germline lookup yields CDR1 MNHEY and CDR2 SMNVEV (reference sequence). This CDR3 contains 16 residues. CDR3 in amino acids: CASSLKGTDLDQPQHF. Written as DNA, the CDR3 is TGTGCCAGCAGTTTAAAAGGGACGGATCTTGATCAGCCCCAGCATTTT.

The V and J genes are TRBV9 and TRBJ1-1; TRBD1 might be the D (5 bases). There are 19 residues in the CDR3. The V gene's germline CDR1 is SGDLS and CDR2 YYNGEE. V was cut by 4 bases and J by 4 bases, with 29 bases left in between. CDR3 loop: CASSPRSGVGGSGSTEAFF. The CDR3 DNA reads TGTGCCAGCAGCCCACGAAGTGGGGTGGGGGGAAGTGGAAGCACTGAAGCTTTCTTT.

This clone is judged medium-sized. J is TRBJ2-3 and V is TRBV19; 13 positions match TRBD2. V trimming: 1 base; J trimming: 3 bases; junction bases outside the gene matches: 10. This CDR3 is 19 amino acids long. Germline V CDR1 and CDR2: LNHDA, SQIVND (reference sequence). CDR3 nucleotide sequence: TGTGCCAGTAGTATAGTCGTGACAGGGACTAGCGGGGCTACAGATACGCAGTATTTT. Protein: CASSIVVTGTSGATDTQYF.

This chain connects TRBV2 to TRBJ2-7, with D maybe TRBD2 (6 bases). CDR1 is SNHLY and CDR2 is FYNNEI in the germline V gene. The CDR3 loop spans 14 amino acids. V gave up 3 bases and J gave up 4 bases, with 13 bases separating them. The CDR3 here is CASSEGDGGYEQYF. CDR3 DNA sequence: TGTGCCAGCAGTGAGGGGGACGGAGGGTACGAGCAGTACTTC.

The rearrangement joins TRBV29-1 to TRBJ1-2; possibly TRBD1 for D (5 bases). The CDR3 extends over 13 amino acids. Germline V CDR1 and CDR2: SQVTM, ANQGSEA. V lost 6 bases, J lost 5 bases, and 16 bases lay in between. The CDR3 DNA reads TGCAGCGTCGGATCAGGGATACGTTATGGCTACACCTTC. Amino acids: CSVGSGIRYGYTF.

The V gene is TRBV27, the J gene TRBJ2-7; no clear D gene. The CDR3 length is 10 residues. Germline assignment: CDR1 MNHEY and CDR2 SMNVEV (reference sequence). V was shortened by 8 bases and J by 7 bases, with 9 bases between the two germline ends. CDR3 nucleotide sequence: TGTGCCAGCTTCCCAGGAGAGCAGTACTTC. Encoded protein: CASFPGEQYF.

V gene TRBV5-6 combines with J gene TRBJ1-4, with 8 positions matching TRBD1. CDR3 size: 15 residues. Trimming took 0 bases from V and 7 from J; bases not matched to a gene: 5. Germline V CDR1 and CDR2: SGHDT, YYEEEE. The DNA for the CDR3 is TGTGCCAGCAGCTTGGGGTCAGGGGGCGGTGAAAAACTGTTTTTT. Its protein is CASSLGSGGGEKLFF.

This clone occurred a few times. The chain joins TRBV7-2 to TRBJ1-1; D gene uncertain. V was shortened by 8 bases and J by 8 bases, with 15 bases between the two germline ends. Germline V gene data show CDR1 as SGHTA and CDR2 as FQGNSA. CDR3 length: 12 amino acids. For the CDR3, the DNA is TGTGCCAGCGGGGAATTTAGTACAGAAGCTTTCTTT. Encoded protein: CASGEFSTEAFF.

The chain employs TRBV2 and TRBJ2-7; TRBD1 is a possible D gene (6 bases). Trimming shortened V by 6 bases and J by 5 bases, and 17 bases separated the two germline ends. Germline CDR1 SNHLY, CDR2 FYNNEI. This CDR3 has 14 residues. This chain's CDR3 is CASSPSRAGDEQYF. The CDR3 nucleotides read TGTGCCAGCAGCCCAAGCCGGGCAGGGGACGAGCAGTACTTC.

The CDR3 nucleotides are TGCGCCAGCAGACCGAGGACGAACACTGAAGCTTTCTTT. Translating it yields CASRPRTNTEAFF. The chain has TRBV5-1 and TRBJ1-1; D call uncertain. This CDR3 has 13 amino acids. V was trimmed by 5 bases and J by 1 base, leaving 9 bases between them. Germline V lookup: CDR1 SGHRS, CDR2 YFSETQ. The full variable domain, its missing parts supplied by reference TRBV5-1 and TRBJ1-1, is KAGVTQTPRYLIKTRGQQVTLSCSPISGHRSVSWYQQTPGQGLQFLFEYFSETQRNKGNFPGRFSGRQFSNSRSEMNVSTLELGDSALYLCASRPRTNTEAFFGQGTRLTVV.

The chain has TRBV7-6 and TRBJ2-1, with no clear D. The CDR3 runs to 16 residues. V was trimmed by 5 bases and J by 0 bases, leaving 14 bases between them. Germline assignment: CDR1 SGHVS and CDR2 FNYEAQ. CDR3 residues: CASSGVGKSSYNEQFF. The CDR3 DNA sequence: TGTGCCAGCAGCGGGGTGGGAAAAAGCTCCTACAATGAGCAGTTCTTC.

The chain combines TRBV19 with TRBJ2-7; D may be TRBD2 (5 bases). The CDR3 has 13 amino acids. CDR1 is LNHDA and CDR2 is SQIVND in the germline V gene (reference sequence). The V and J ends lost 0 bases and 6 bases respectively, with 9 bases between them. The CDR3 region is CASSIDAGGEQYF. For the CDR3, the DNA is TGTGCCAGTAGTATAGACGCCGGAGGCGAGCAGTACTTC.

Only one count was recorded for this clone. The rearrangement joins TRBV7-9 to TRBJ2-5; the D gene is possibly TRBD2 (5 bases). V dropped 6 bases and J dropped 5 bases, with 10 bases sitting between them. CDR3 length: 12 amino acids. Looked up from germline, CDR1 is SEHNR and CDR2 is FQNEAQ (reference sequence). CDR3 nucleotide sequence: TGTGCCAGCAGGTCTACGGGGGAGACCCAGTACTTC. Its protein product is CASRSTGETQYF.

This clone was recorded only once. The CDR3: CAISDNRVSEAFF. The CDR3 DNA reads TGTGCCATCAGTGATAACAGGGTTTCTGAAGCTTTCTTT. The chain uses TRBV10-3 and TRBJ1-1; maybe TRBD1 (6 bases). The CDR3 consists of 13 residues. Germline V CDR1 and CDR2: ENHRY, SYGVKD. V shed 3 bases and J shed 6 bases, with 11 bases lying between them.

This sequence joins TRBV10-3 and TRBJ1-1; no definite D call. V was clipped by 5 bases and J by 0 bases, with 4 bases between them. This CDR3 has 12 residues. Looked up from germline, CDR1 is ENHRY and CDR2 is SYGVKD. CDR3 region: CAISSMNTEAFF. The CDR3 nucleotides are TGTGCCATCAGTTCAATGAACACTGAAGCTTTCTTT.

The CDR3 DNA sequence: TGTGCCAGCTTCGGACGTACGAACACTGAAGCTTTCTTT. It codes for CASFGRTNTEAFF. The genes are TRBV19 and TRBJ1-1; the D is unclear. Germline V gene data show CDR1 as LNHDA and CDR2 as SQIVND (reference sequence). CDR3 length: 13 amino acids. Trimming took off 9 bases at V and 1 base at J, with 12 bases between the two ends.